The clone carrying this T cell receptor beta chain was seen once. These data originate in a study of blood T cell repertoires in COVID-19. V shed 3 bases and J shed 3 bases, with 10 bases lying between them. Germline V gene lookup returns CDR1 DFQATT and CDR2 SNEGSKA (reference sequence). The CDR3 covers 13 residues. Study processing details: Reference gene primer amplification gave nucleated cell count estimates. Some clones are missing from TCRdb's copy, which holds only in-frame ones; the method was immunoSEQ multiplex PCR. V and J calls and clone size are given by that table; D and trimming were obtained from the DNA. The sample yields about 380,000 clones, approximately 84% seen once. Two consecutive negative NP/OP PCR tests, clearance, or resolved symptoms defined Cohort 3 recovery.

The chain is built from TRBV20-1 and TRBJ2-3; D is unclear. The sequencing sample was made of PBMCs or T cells enriched from blood (not recorded which). This receptor was obtained from a woman aged 25-40 years who had recovered from COVID-19. The CDR3 nucleotides are TGCAGTGCTAGTCTAGTGGCTACAGATACGCAGTATTTT. Translated, it gives CSASLVATDTQYF.